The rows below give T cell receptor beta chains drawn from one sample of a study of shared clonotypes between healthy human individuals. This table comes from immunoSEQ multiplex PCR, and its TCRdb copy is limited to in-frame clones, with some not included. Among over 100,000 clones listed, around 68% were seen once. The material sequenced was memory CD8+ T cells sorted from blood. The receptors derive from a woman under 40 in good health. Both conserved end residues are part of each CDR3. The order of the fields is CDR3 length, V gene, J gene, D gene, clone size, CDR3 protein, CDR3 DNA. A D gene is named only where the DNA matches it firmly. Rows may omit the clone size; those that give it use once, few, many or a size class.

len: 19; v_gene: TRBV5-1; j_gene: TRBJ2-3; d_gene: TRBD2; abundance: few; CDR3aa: CASSPTADFPGGSPDTQYF; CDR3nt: TGCGCCAGCAGCCCGACCGCAGACTTCCCGGGAGGGTCCCCAGATACGCAGTATTTT
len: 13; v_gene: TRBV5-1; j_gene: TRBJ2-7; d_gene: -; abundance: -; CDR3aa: CASSSGSTYEQYF; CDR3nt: TGCGCCAGCAGCTCCGGATCAACCTACGAGCAGTACTTC
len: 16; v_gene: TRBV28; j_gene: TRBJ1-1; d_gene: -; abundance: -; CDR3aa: CASMGWGWQGNTEAFF; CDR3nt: TGTGCCAGCATGGGATGGGGCTGGCAGGGAAACACTGAAGCTTTCTTT
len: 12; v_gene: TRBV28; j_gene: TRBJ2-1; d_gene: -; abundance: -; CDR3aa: CASISAGNEQFF; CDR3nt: TGTGCCAGCATTTCGGCGGGTAATGAGCAGTTCTTC
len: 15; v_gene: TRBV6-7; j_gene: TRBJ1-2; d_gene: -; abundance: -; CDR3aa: CASSSLGGGADGYTF; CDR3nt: TGTGCCAGCAGTTCCCTAGGCGGGGGCGCCGATGGCTACACCTTC
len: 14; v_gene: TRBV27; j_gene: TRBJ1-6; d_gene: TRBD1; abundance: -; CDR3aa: CASSFGTGNSPLHF; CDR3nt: TGTGCCAGCAGTTTCGGGACAGGAAATTCACCCCTCCACTTT
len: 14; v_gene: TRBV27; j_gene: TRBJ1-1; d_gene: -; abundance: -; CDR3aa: CASSFRQANTEAFF; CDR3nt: TGTGCCAGCAGTTTCCGGCAGGCGAACACTGAAGCTTTCTTT
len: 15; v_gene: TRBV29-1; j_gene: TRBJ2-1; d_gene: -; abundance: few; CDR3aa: CSVEDLRGSNNEQFF; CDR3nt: TGCAGCGTTGAAGATCTAAGAGGCAGTAACAATGAGCAGTTCTTC
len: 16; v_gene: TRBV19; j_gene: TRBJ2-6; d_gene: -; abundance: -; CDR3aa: CASSSLEGSGANVLTF; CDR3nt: TGTGCCAGTAGTTCTTTGGAGGGTTCTGGGGCCAACGTCCTGACTTTC
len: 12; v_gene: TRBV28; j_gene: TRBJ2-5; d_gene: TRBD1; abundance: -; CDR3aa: CASGTGQETQYF; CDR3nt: TGTGCCAGTGGGACAGGTCAAGAGACCCAGTACTTC
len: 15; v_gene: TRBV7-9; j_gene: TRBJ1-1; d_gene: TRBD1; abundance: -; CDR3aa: CASSLMGQRGSGAFF; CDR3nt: TGTGCCAGCAGCTTGATGGGACAGAGGGGGTCCGGAGCTTTCTTT
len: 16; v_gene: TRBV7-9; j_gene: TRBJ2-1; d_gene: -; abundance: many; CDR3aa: CASSLGSASSYNEQFF; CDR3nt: TGTGCCAGCAGCTTGGGGAGCGCAAGCTCCTACAATGAGCAGTTCTTC
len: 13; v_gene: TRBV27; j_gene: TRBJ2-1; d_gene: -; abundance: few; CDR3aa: CASSGQDYNEQFF; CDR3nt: TGTGCCAGCAGTGGCCAAGATTACAATGAGCAGTTCTTC
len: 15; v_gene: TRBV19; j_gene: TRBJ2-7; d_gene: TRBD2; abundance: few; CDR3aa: CASSVGLAAPYEQYF; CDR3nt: TGTGCCAGTAGTGTGGGACTAGCGGCTCCCTACGAGCAGTACTTC
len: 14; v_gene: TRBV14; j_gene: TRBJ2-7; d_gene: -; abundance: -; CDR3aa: CASSYGTTLYEQYF; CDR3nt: TGTGCCAGCAGCTATGGGACCACTCTCTACGAGCAGTACTTC
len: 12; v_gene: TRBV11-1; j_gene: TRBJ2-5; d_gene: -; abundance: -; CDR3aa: CASSLVPTEQYF; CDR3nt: TGTGCCAGCAGCTTAGTCCCTACAGAGCAGTACTTC
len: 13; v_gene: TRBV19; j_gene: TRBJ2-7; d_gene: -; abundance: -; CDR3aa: CASSAFSAYEQYF; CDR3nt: TGTGCCAGTAGCGCCTTCTCTGCCTACGAGCAGTACTTC
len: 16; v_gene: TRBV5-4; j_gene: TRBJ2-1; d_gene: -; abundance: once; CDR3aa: CASSLTWRFSYDEQFF; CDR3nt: TGTGCCAGCAGCTTAACGTGGCGATTCTCCTACGATGAGCAGTTCTTC
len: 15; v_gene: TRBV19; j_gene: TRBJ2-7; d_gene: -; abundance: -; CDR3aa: CASSVRGFSSYEQYF; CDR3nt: TGTGCCAGTAGTGTACGCGGGTTTAGCTCCTACGAGCAGTACTTC
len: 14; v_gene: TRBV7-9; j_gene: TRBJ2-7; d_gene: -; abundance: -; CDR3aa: CASSRAGKTYEQYF; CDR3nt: TGTGCCAGCAGCCGGGCGGGGAAAACCTACGAGCAGTACTTC
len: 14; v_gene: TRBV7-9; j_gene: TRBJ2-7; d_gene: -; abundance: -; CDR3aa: CASSRPGEAAEQYF; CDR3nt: TGTGCCAGCAGCCGCCCCGGGGAGGCAGCCGAGCAGTACTTC
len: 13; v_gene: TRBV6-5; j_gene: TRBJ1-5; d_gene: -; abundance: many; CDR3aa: CASSPQGGRPQHF; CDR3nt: TGTGCCAGCAGCCCACAGGGTGGAAGGCCCCAGCATTTT
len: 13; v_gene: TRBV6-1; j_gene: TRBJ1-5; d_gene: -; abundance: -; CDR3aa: CASSEQGLQPQHF; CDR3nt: TGTGCCAGCAGTGAACAGGGACTTCAGCCCCAGCATTTT
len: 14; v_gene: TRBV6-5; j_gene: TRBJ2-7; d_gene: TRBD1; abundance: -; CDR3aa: CASGGGTGIYEQYF; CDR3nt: TGTGCCAGCGGAGGAGGGACAGGGATTTACGAGCAGTACTTC
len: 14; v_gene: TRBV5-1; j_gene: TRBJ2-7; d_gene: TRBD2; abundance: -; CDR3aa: CASSLAPGGYEQYF; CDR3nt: TGCGCCAGCAGCTTGGCCCCGGGAGGTTACGAGCAGTACTTC
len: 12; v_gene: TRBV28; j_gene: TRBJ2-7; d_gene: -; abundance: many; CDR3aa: CASSPGVYEQYF; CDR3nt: TGTGCCAGCAGCCCAGGTGTATACGAGCAGTACTTC
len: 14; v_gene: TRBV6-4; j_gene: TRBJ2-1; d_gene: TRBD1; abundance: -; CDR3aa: CASSDSPRGREQFF; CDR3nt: TGTGCCAGCAGTGATTCACCGAGGGGGCGGGAGCAGTTCTTC
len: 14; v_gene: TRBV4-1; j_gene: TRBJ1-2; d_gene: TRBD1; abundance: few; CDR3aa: CASSQRTGDYGYTF; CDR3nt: TGCGCCAGCAGCCAACGGACAGGGGACTATGGCTACACCTTC
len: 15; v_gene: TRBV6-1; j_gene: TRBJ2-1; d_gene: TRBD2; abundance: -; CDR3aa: CASRSGGSGNNEQFF; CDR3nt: TGTGCCAGCCGTAGTGGCGGGAGCGGCAACAATGAGCAGTTCTTC
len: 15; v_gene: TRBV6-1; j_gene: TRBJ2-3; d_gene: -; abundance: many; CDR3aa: CASSGVSGDADTQYF; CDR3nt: TGTGCCAGCAGTGGGGTGAGCGGTGACGCAGATACGCAGTATTTT
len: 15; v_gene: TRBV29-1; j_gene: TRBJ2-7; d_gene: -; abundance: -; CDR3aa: CSVLNRGDSGIEQYF; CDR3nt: TGCAGCGTCCTGAATCGCGGGGACAGTGGAATCGAGCAGTACTTC
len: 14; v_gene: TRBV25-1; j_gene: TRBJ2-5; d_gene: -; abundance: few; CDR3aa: CASSDQRQQETQYF; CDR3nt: TGTGCCAGCAGTGACCAGCGACAGCAAGAGACCCAGTACTTC
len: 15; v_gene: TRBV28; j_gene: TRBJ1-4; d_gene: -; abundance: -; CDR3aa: CASIGGAKVGEKLFF; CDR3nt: TGTGCCAGCATAGGCGGGGCGAAGGTGGGCGAAAAACTGTTTTTT
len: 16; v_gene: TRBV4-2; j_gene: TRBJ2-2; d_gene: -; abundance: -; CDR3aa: CASSPGSGDALGELFF; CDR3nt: TGTGCCAGCAGCCCAGGGAGCGGAGACGCCCTCGGGGAGCTGTTTTTT
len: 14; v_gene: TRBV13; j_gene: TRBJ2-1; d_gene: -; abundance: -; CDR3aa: CASSLGQFYNEQFF; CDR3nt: TGTGCCAGCAGCTTGGGACAATTTTACAATGAGCAGTTCTTC
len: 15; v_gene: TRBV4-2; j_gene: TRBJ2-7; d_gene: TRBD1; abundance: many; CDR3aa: CASSQGTGGSYEQYF; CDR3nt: TGTGCCAGCAGCCAAGGGACAGGGGGGTCCTACGAGCAGTACTTC
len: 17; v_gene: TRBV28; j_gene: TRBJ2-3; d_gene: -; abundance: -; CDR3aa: CASSSRSGRQTADTQYF; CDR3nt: TGTGCCAGCAGTTCCCGCTCCGGGAGACAAACTGCAGATACGCAGTATTTT
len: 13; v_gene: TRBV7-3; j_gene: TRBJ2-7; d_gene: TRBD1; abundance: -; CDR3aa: CASSLMTGYEQYF; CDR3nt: TGTGCCAGCAGCTTAATGACAGGGTACGAGCAGTACTTC
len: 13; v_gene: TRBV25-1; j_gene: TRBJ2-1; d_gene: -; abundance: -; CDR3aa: CASEAGTHNEQFF; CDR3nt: TGTGCCAGCGAAGCCGGGACCCATAATGAGCAGTTCTTC
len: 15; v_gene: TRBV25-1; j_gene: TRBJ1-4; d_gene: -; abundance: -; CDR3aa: CASSATGATNEKLFF; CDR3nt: TGTGCCAGCAGTGCTACAGGAGCAACTAATGAAAAACTGTTTTTT
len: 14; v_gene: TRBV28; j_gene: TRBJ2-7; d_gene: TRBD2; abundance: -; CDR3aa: CASSLLAGRYEQYF; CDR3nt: TGTGCCAGCAGTTTATTAGCGGGTCGCTACGAGCAGTACTTC
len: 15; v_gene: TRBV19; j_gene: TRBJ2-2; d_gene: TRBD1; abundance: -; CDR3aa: CASRNRGQNTGELFF; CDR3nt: TGTGCCAGCCGAAACAGGGGGCAGAACACCGGGGAGCTGTTTTTT
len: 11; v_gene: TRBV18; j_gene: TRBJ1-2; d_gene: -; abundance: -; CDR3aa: CASSPEWSYTF; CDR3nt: TGTGCCAGCTCCCCGGAATGGAGCTACACCTTC
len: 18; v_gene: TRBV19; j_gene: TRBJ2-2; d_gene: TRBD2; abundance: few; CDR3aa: CASSIVGGLAPNTGELFF; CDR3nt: TGTGCCAGTAGTATAGTTGGGGGACTAGCGCCGAACACCGGGGAGCTGTTTTTT
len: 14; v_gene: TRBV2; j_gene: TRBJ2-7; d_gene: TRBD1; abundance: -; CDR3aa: CASSERTGIYEQYF; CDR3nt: TGTGCCAGCAGTGAGAGGACAGGGATTTACGAGCAGTACTTC
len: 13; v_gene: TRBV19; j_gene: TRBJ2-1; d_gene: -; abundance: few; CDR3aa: CASSRWEVNEQFF; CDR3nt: TGTGCCAGTAGTAGGTGGGAGGTCAATGAGCAGTTCTTC
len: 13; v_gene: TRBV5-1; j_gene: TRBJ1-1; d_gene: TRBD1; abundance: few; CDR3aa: CASSYRGVTEAFF; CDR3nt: TGCGCCAGCAGCTACAGGGGCGTCACTGAAGCTTTCTTT